This section outlines one TCR beta chain sequence together with its context. The antigen is undetermined. The source of the sample is a study of shared clonotypes between healthy human individuals. Regarding the study as a whole: Read depth was anticipated to influence clonotype sharing among donors.

Profiled with immunoSEQ multiplex PCR; TCRdb holds only in-frame clones, not every one. The sample includes millions of clones, under 95% of them seen just once. The V segment lost 8 bases and the J segment 0 bases; nucleotides outside the gene matches: 9. The germline V gene has CDR1 SEHNR and CDR2 FQNEAQ (reference sequence). The CDR3 spans 16 residues. CD45RO-negative cells were positively selected for CCR7, leaving out terminally differentiated effector memory CD45RA+ cells. The donors, all of them Caucasian adults, lived in Nashville, Tennessee. The chain is built from TRBV7-9 and TRBJ1-3; 8 nucleotides agree with TRBD1. This sequence was found in a young man in good health. Some clones in this sample may be carry-over from other donors' samples. The specimen sequenced was naive CD8+ T cells from PBMCs. In DNA form, the CDR3 reads TGTGCCAGCTCCCTGACAGGGGCCGACTCTGGAAACACCATATATTTT. Translating it yields CASSLTGADSGNTIYF.